This TCR beta chain emerged from a study of T cell responses to AZD1222 COVID-19 vaccine. Overall study findings and caveats: Nearly half of the spike-specific TCRs reportedly recognize variant regions that carry no mutations. The study sampled repertoires only after the peak T cell response.

From germline, CDR1 is SGHRS and CDR2 YFSETQ. CDR3 length: 15 residues. Trimming took 5 bases from V and 0 from J; bases not matched to a gene: 5. Assay used: immunoSEQ multiplex PCR; TCRdb lists only in-frame clones, some missing. The sample holds 110,000 to 150,000 clones, roughly 90% seen once. This clone was recorded a few times. Its specificity is unknown. J is TRBJ2-1 and V is TRBV5-1, with 7 bases that match TRBD2. Sequenced here: peripheral blood, sampled on day 0 of AZD1222 vaccination. The sequence came from an adult in good health. In DNA, the CDR3 is TGCGCCAGCAGAGCGGGGATCAGCTCCTACAATGAGCAGTTCTTC. This sequence encodes CASRAGISSYNEQFF.